A single sample gave rise to the 17 T cell receptor beta chains below, sequenced in a study of shared clonotypes between healthy human individuals. Sequencing was performed with immunoSEQ multiplex PCR; in TCRdb, only in-frame clones are kept and a portion is missing. The data contain 550,000 to 800,000 clones, 90% of them seen just once; the ten biggest clones take up 34%. Material: memory CD8+ T cells from PBMCs. Specified subset: CD45RO+ cells pooled with CCR7-negative TemRA cells. These receptors originate from a man between 18 and 29 years old in good health. Some clones in this sample may be carry-over from other donors' samples.

The rearrangement links TRBV6-6 to TRBJ1-2, with D perhaps TRBD1 (5 bases). Germline-derived CDR1 and CDR2 are MNHNY and SVGAGI (reference sequence). Trimming took 3 bases from V and 0 from J, leaving 11 bases between them. The CDR3 loop spans 15 amino acids. The CDR3 DNA is TGTGCCAGCAGTTATCTGGGGCAGACTAACTATGGCTACACCTTC. Translating it yields CASSYLGQTNYGYTF.

Details on this clone: The sample carries other DNA sequences with the same CDR3. The chain is built from TRBV27 and TRBJ2-4; D is unresolved. CDR1 is MNHEY and CDR2 is SMNVEV in the germline V gene (reference sequence). There are 15 residues in the CDR3. Trimming left V 2 bases short and J 0 bases short, with 8 bases between. The CDR3 protein is CASSLIGLAKNIQYF. In DNA, the CDR3 is TGTGCCAGCAGTTTAATAGGGCTAGCCAAAAACATTCAGTACTTC.

The chain carries TRBV10-1 and TRBJ2-7; D possibly corresponds to TRBD1 (5 bases). The CDR3 spans 16 residues. V dropped 7 bases and J dropped 0 bases, with 19 bases sitting between them. The V gene's germline CDR1 is WNHNN and CDR2 SYGVQD (reference sequence). CDR3: CASNRQTSRSSYEQYF. Written as DNA, the CDR3 is TGCGCCAGCAATAGACAGACATCTCGGAGCTCCTACGAGCAGTACTTC.

This chain links TRBV15 with TRBJ2-1; no definite D call. Germline V CDR1 and CDR2: LNHNV, YYDKDF (reference sequence). The CDR3 has 12 amino acids. Trimming left V 6 bases short and J 4 bases short, with 7 bases between. Here the CDR3 reads CATSSPYNEQFF. CDR3 DNA sequence: TGTGCCACCAGTAGCCCGTACAATGAGCAGTTCTTC.

The chain uses TRBV10-3 and TRBJ2-7; D may match TRBD1 or TRBD2 (6 bases each). The CDR3 totals 13 residues. V gave up 6 bases and J gave up 0 bases, with 9 bases separating them. CDR1 and CDR2 (germline): ENHRY, SYGVKD. As DNA, the CDR3 is TGTGCCATCAGAGGGGGGAGCTCCTACGAGCAGTACTTC. It codes for CAIRGGSSYEQYF.

The chain links TRBV7-9 to TRBJ2-5; 9 bases agree with TRBD2. CDR3 size: 14 residues. Germline CDR1 and CDR2: SEHNR and FQNEAQ (reference sequence). Germline trimming cut 6 bases from V and 3 bases from J; bases unmatched to any gene: 5. The DNA of the CDR3 is TGTGCCAGCAGGGTTGGACTAGCGAAAGAGACCCAGTACTTC. Translation gives CASRVGLAKETQYF.

The rearrangement joins TRBV4-1 to TRBJ2-5; D is tentatively TRBD1 or TRBD2 (5 bases each). The V and J ends lost 3 bases and 3 bases respectively, with 11 bases between them. In germline, CDR1 is MGHRA, CDR2 YSYEKL. The CDR3 is 14 residues long. The CDR3, as DNA: TGCGCCAGCAGCCAGCCCAGGGACGAAGAGACCCAGTACTTC. Translated: CASSQPRDEETQYF.

Here the CDR3 reads CASSDGQFTDTQYF. The CDR3 DNA sequence: TGTGCCAGCAGTGACGGACAGTTCACAGATACGCAGTATTTT. The chain carries TRBV6-5 and TRBJ2-3; TRBD1 might be the D (6 bases). The CDR3 contains 14 residues. CDR1 and CDR2 from the germline V gene are MNHEY and SVGAGI. Trimming took off 5 bases at V and 2 bases at J, with 11 bases between the two ends.

The chain carries TRBV18 and TRBJ1-4; D not resolved. From germline, CDR1 is KGHSH and CDR2 LQKENI. The CDR3 runs 14 residues. V lost 3 bases to trimming and J lost 7 bases, with 12 bases between them. CDR3 bases: TGTGCCAGCTCACCGGGTAGGGCTGGTGAAAAACTGTTTTTT. It specifies CASSPGRAGEKLFF.

The chain uses TRBV11-2 and TRBJ1-1, with D perhaps matching TRBD1 (6 bases). CDR1 and CDR2 from the germline V gene are SGHAT and FQNNGV. The CDR3 spans 15 residues. Trimming removed 3 bases from V and 5 bases from J, with 16 bases in between. The CDR3 sequence: CASSLNTGRKTEAFF. As DNA, the CDR3 is TGTGCCAGCAGCTTGAATACAGGGAGGAAGACTGAAGCTTTCTTT.

This chain links TRBV7-8 with TRBJ2-1; TRBD2 matches at 8 bases. The CDR3 is made up of 19 amino acids. Germline trimming cut 8 bases from V and 0 bases from J; bases unmatched to any gene: 18. Germline-derived CDR1 and CDR2 are SGHVS and FQNEAQ. CDR3 loop: CASSPREGLTEGSYNEQFF. The CDR3 DNA is TGTGCCAGCTCTCCCCGGGAGGGATTAACGGAGGGCTCCTACAATGAGCAGTTCTTC. The whole variable domain, remainder taken from reference TRBV7-8 and TRBJ2-1, is GAGVSQSPRYKVAKRGQDVALRCDPISGHVSLFWYQQALGQGPEFLTYFQNEAQLDKSGLPSDRFFAERPEGSVSTLKIQRTQQEDSAVYLCASSPREGLTEGSYNEQFFGPGTRLTVL.

This clone turned up a few times. The chain couples TRBV6-5 to TRBJ2-7; TRBD2 matches 9 bases. There are 13 residues in the CDR3. Germline V gene data show CDR1 as MNHEY and CDR2 as SVGAGI. J lost 5 bases, V lost 6 bases, and 5 bases had no gene match. CDR3: CASRIAGANEQYF. Here the CDR3 DNA reads TGTGCCAGCAGAATAGCGGGAGCCAACGAGCAGTACTTC.

There are a few counts of this clone. The rearrangement joins TRBV7-9 to TRBJ1-1; 7 positions agree with TRBD1. With V trimmed by 5 bases and J by 0 bases, 6 bases remained unmatched. This CDR3 is built from 15 residues. The germline CDR1 and CDR2 sequences are SEHNR and FQNEAQ (reference sequence). The CDR3 loop is CASSGRDSLNTEAFF. DNA of the CDR3: TGTGCCAGCAGCGGGAGGGACAGCTTGAACACTGAAGCTTTCTTT.

This sequence joins TRBV6-6 and TRBJ2-1, with 10 bases lining up with TRBD1. The germline V gene encodes CDR1 MNHNY and CDR2 SVGAGI (reference sequence). J gave up 7 bases and V 4 bases, and 4 bases lay outside the gene matches. The CDR3 has 14 residues. The CDR3 loop reads CASSFGTGENEQFF. CDR3 nucleotide sequence: TGTGCCAGCAGTTTTGGGACAGGGGAAAATGAGCAGTTCTTC.

This chain uses TRBV7-9 with TRBJ1-2; D gene uncertain. The CDR3 loop spans 16 amino acids. Germline assignment: CDR1 SEHNR and CDR2 FQNEAQ (reference sequence). Deletions cut 1 base from V and 4 bases from J, with 16 bases between. CDR3 bases: TGTGCCAGCAGCTTAGGTTCGGGAAAGGCTGTCTATGGCTACACCTTC. Translation gives CASSLGSGKAVYGYTF.

This chain links TRBV28 with TRBJ2-1; 7 bases line up with TRBD1. Germline V CDR1 and CDR2: MDHEN, SYDVKM. The CDR3 spans 14 residues. J lost 3 bases, V lost 6 bases, and 5 bases had no gene match. CDR3 nucleotide sequence: TGTGCCAGCAGACGCGACAGGGACTACAATGAGCAGTTCTTC. Its translation is CASRRDRDYNEQFF. The complete variable domain, with remaining parts taken from reference TRBV28 and TRBJ2-1, reads DVKVTQSSRYLVKRTGEKVFLECVQDMDHENMFWYRQDPGLGLRLIYFSYDVKMKEKGDIPEGYSVSREKKERFSLILESASTNQTSMYLCASRRDRDYNEQFFGPGTRLTVL.

The chain carries TRBV2 and TRBJ2-3; no reliable D call. The germline CDR1 and CDR2 sequences are SNHLY and FYNNEI. The CDR3 runs to 15 residues. Trimming removed 5 bases from V and 1 base from J, with 13 bases in between. CDR3 sequence reads: CASSSASSGTDTQYF. CDR3 in DNA: TGTGCCAGCAGTTCGGCGAGTTCCGGCACAGATACGCAGTATTTT. Based on the CDR3 plus reference TRBV2 and TRBJ2-3, the full variable domain is EPEVTQTPSHQVTQMGQEVILRCVPISNHLYFYWYRQILGQKVEFLVSFYNNEISEKSEIFDDQFSVERPDGSNFTLKIRSTKLEDSAMYFCASSSASSGTDTQYFGPGTRLTVL.